This TCR beta chain was observed in a study of early T cells in non-severe SARS-CoV-2 infection. Across the study: Unsorted whole-blood RNA was sequenced in bulk, leaving chains unpaired. Study-wide findings and caveats: Matching results from VDJdb favored anti-spike CD8 responses, leaving private and CD4 specificities undetected.

Trimming took off 1 base at V and 3 bases at J, with 7 bases between the two ends. The CDR3 runs 14 residues. Germline CDR1 reads SEHNR; CDR2 reads FQNEAQ (reference sequence). Attached unique molecular identifiers marked individual cDNA molecules. TCRdb re-called the 5' RACE reads through MiXCR, storing one row per CDR3 protein. The sample yields tens of thousands of distinct CDR3 sequences, under 15% seen once. This clonotype showed up many times. Its antigen is still unknown. What was sequenced was whole blood. This rearrangement joins TRBV7-9 to TRBJ1-5; TRBD1 might be the D (5 bases). The source is an adult who was a healthcare worker with PCR-confirmed SARS-CoV-2 infection or an uninfected control (not recorded which). The CDR3 reads CASSLGGFNQPQHF. The CDR3 nucleotides are TGTGCCAGCAGCTTAGGGGGGTTCAATCAGCCCCAGCATTTT.